A selection of T cell receptor beta chains follows, all from one sample in a study of blood T cell repertoires in COVID-19. The repertoire was sequenced with immunoSEQ multiplex PCR; TCRdb's copy has only in-frame clones and lacks some. The data contain some 26,000 clones, around 86% of them seen just once; the ten biggest clones take up around two thirds. Material for sequencing was peripheral blood. These receptors were taken from a man between 65 and 79 years old with acute or convalescent COVID-19. The CDR3 runs from the conserved cysteine through the conserved F or W. A D gene is named only where the DNA matches it firmly. Size is stated for part of the rows, as once, few or many counts, or as a class when the clone is expanded.

>.|TRBJ2-1|TRBD2|TRBV7-6
TGTGCCAGCAGCCAGAGGACTAGCGGGAGGAATGAGCAGTTCTTC
CASSQRTSGRNEQFF
>.|TRBJ2-1|.|TRBV28
TGTGCCAGCGGGGACCCGTCGCGGGGTTCCTACAATGAGCAGTTCTTC
CASGDPSRGSYNEQFF
>few|TRBJ1-5|TRBD1|TRBV6-2/TRBV6-3
TGTGCCAGCAGTTACTTTCCGGGGGACAGTCTCTACAATCAGCCCCAGCATTTT
CASSYFPGDSLYNQPQHF
>few|TRBJ1-5|.|TRBV28
TGTGCCAGCAGCGGGACGGGAGTCCTAAGGAGCAATCAGCCCCAGCATTTT
CASSGTGVLRSNQPQHF
>.|TRBJ1-3|.|TRBV2
TGTGCCAGCAGGGAGGTGGGGGCCGGGACTGGAAACACCATATATTTT
CASREVGAGTGNTIYF
>.|TRBJ1-1|.|TRBV13
TGTGCCAGCAGCATGATGACCCCTGGGAGGTTAACTGAAGCTTTCTTT
CASSMMTPGRLTEAFF
>.|TRBJ2-1|TRBD2|TRBV7-3
TGTGCCAGCAGCCCCGGGACTAGCGGATACAATGAGCAGTTCTTC
CASSPGTSGYNEQFF
>.|TRBJ2-3|TRBD1|TRBV15
TGTGCCACCAGCAGCCAACAGGGGGCTCTGATAGATACGCAGTATTTT
CATSSQQGALIDTQYF
>.|TRBJ2-5|TRBD2|TRBV7-9
TGTGCCAGCAGCTTAGAAAGTTGGGCTAGCGGGGAACAAGAGACCCAGTACTTC
CASSLESWASGEQETQYF
>.|TRBJ2-5|TRBD2|TRBV5-1
TGCGCCAGCAGCGAGGGGACTAGCCGAGAGACCCAGTACTTC
CASSEGTSRETQYF
>.|TRBJ2-6|.|TRBV13
TGTGCCAGCAGCCCCGCCCGGGGTGTCTCTGGGGCCAACGTCCTGACTTTC
CASSPARGVSGANVLTF
>.|TRBJ2-4|TRBD2|TRBV5-6
TGTGCCAGCAGCAGACCATGGACTAGCGAAAACATTCAGTACTTC
CASSRPWTSENIQYF
>once|TRBJ2-7|TRBD1|TRBV6-6
TGTGCCAGCAGTTACTCCGGACAGGGCCTTACCTACGAGCAGTACTTC
CASSYSGQGLTYEQYF
>.|TRBJ2-7|.|TRBV14
TGTGCCAGCAGCCAAGGAGCAGGATTCTCCTACGAGCAGTACTTC
CASSQGAGFSYEQYF
>.|TRBJ2-6|.|TRBV7-2
TGTGCCAGCAGCTTAGAAGAGGGCTCTGGGGCCAACGTCCTGACTTTC
CASSLEEGSGANVLTF
>.|TRBJ1-5|TRBD1|TRBV6-2/TRBV6-3
TGTGCCAGCAGTTACTCGACAGGGGTATATCGCAATCAGCCCCAGCATTTT
CASSYSTGVYRNQPQHF
>many|TRBJ1-5|.|TRBV7-2
TGTGCCAGCAGCTTGACAGTAGATAGCAATCAGCCCCAGCATTTT
CASSLTVDSNQPQHF
>.|TRBJ2-1|TRBD1|TRBV11-3
TGTGCCAGCAGTTTACCGGGACAGGGTCTAGGGGGGCAGTTCTTC
CASSLPGQGLGGQFF
>.|TRBJ2-7|.|TRBV7-9
TGTGCCAGCAGCCTCACGGGGTCCGACGAGCAGTACTTC
CASSLTGSDEQYF
>.|TRBJ2-1|.|TRBV6-2/TRBV6-3
TGTGCCAGCAGTTACAACAGGGTCAATGAGCAGTTCTTC
CASSYNRVNEQFF
>.|TRBJ2-7|TRBD2|TRBV18
TGTGCCAGCTCACCGTCCGACGGGACTAGTGGGGAGCAGTACTTC
CASSPSDGTSGEQYF
>.|TRBJ2-7|.|TRBV5-6
TGTGCCAGCAGCTTCGGACACCACTACGAGCAGTACTTC
CASSFGHHYEQYF
>.|TRBJ1-2|.|TRBV6-5
TGTGCCAGCAGCCCCGGGGACATCCTCTATGGCTACACCTTC
CASSPGDILYGYTF
>.|TRBJ1-2|TRBD1|TRBV3-1/TRBV3-2
TGTGCCAGCAGCCATGAGGGACAGGGAGGAGACTATGGCTACACCTTC
CASSHEGQGGDYGYTF
>.|TRBJ2-3|.|TRBV9
TGTGCCAGCGGGGGCCGGGGCTTAAGCACAGATACGCAGTATTTT
CASGGRGLSTDTQYF
>.|TRBJ1-2|TRBD1|TRBV7-9
TGTGCCAGCAGCCCCGGACAGGGGACGATCTATGGCTACACCTTC
CASSPGQGTIYGYTF
>.|TRBJ1-4|.|TRBV6-5
TGTGCCAGCACTGCTAGACAGACGACTGAAAAACTGTTTTTT
CASTARQTTEKLFF
>.|TRBJ1-4|TRBD1|TRBV7-9
TGTGCCAGCAGCCTTCGGGACAGACCTGAAAAACTGTTTTTT
CASSLRDRPEKLFF
>.|TRBJ2-6|.|TRBV6-5
TGTGCCAGCAGTCTATCTGGGGCCAACGTCCTGACTTTC
CASSLSGANVLTF
>.|TRBJ1-4|TRBD1|TRBV7-2
TGTGCCAGCAAAGCGGGACAGGGGGCCCGGGGTGAAAAACTGTTTTTT
CASKAGQGARGEKLFF
>.|TRBJ1-2|.|TRBV5-1
TGCGCCAGCAGCCTGACCCCGACAGAGTCCTATGGCTACACCTTC
CASSLTPTESYGYTF
>.|TRBJ2-2|TRBD2|TRBV2
TGTGCCAGCAGCAAAAGAGGGCTAGCGGGGGGCCGCACCGGGGAGCTGTTTTTT
CASSKRGLAGGRTGELFF
>.|TRBJ1-5|.|TRBV4-2
TGTGCCAGCAGCCAATTGCCGGGGGTAAGTCAGCCCCAGCATTTT
CASSQLPGVSQPQHF
>.|TRBJ2-5|TRBD2|TRBV3-1/TRBV3-2
TGTGCCAGCAGCCCTATCACCGGACTAGCCGGGACCCAGTACTTC
CASSPITGLAGTQYF
>.|TRBJ1-2|.|TRBV30
TGTGCCTGGAGTGTTCGGTACGATGGCTACACCTTC
CAWSVRYDGYTF